The clone carrying this T cell receptor gamma chain was counted between two and nine times. The TCRdb record carries a much larger clone's protein, which differs from this DNA's translation at residue 8; a read error is the likely cause, and the protein listed here is the DNA translation. The source of the sample is a study of gamma-delta chains in newborns, infants, children. Study overall: Polyclonal expansion of innate γδ T cells after birth follows microbial exposure.

TCRdb redid clone calling on the reads using CATT. The data contain 950 to 1,300 gamma-chain clones, roughly 2.7% of them singletons. The sequence derives from a child who was a newborn, infant or young child, either healthy, febrile or measles-vaccinated (not recorded which). Sample: blood.

CDR3 nucleotide sequence: TGTGCCTTGTGGGAGCCCTGGGCGGATTATAAGAAACTCTTT. Protein sequence: CALWEPWADYKKLF. The chain is built from TRGV9 and TRGJ1 or TRGJ2. J was trimmed by 5 bases and V by 3 bases; bases with no gene match: 10. Germline assignment: CDR1 GITISATS and CDR2 ISYDGTV (reference sequence). The CDR3 length is 14 residues.